This record looks at one TCR beta chain sequence and its context. Antigen specificity is unknown. Profiled with immunoSEQ multiplex PCR; TCRdb holds only in-frame clones, not every one. Of about 120,000 clones detected, over 85% appear once; the ten largest clones hold 0.16%. Trimming cost V 6 bases and J 0 bases, with 9 bases left between them. In germline, CDR1 is SGHVS, CDR2 FNYEAQ. The CDR3 sequence is 13 residues long. This entry comes from a study of siplizumab effects on memory and regulatory T cells. Overall study results and limits: With siplizumab, mappable alloreactive CD4+ clones averaged about 70% Treg-derived, versus approximately 29% in controls. Proliferating siplizumab-culture Tregs lacked confirmation of suppressive function.

Source material: non-Treg CD4+ T cells sorted from blood. The chain is built from TRBV7-6 and TRBJ2-7, with TRBD2 as a possible D gene (6 bases). This TCR was sampled from a human donor in good health. This CDR3 is CASSRGSSYEQYF. DNA of the CDR3: TGTGCCAGCAGTCGGGGGTCCTCCTACGAGCAGTACTTC.